These 14 T cell receptor beta chains share one sample of origin, sequenced in a study of metastatic and nonmetastatic thyroid tumors. Thyroid surgery was performed in patients who had received no treatment beforehand. MiXCR re-clonotyped the PCR reads for TCRdb. The sample holds about 69,000 clones, 11% to 15% seen once. The specimen was blood. The origin of the receptors is a male donor with papillary thyroid cancer or a benign thyroid nodule (not recorded which). Some clones in this sample may be carry-over from other donors' samples.

This clone occurred many times. The V and J genes are TRBV10-3 and TRBJ1-2; D might be TRBD1 (6 bases). The CDR3 loop spans 13 amino acids. CDR1 is ENHRY, CDR2 SYGVKD, per germline. Trimming took 5 bases from V and 8 from J, leaving 15 bases between them. CDR3 nucleotide sequence: TGTGCCATCAGTATGGGACAACCCCGGGGCTACACCTTC. It encodes CAISMGQPRGYTF.

This clone was recorded at least ten times. This sequence joins TRBV12-3 or TRBV12-4 and TRBJ2-1, with 8 nucleotides matching TRBD1. The CDR3 is 12 amino acids. Germline trimming cut 3 bases from V and 15 bases from J; bases unmatched to any gene: 7. CDR3 DNA sequence: TGTGCCAGCAGTTTTGTTTTGGGGACAGGGTTCTTC. Its protein product is CASSFVLGTGFF.

This clone was observed a handful of times. Mismatch with germline at one junction end may stem from a read error. V is TRBV6-1 and J is TRBJ2-7; 7 bases are a match to TRBD2. The CDR3 has 16 residues. Per the germline V gene, CDR1 is MNHNS and CDR2 is SASEGT. The CDR3 region has the DNA TGTGCCAGCATTGAAGTGGGACTACTAAGCTCCTACGAGCAGTACTTC. This codes for CASIEVGLLSSYEQYF.

On this clone: Relative to the germline gene, one junction end is altered; a read error may explain this. The CDR3 region is CASSPDRPTMMVIPVF. Written as DNA, the CDR3 is TGTGCCAGCAGTCCGGACAGGCCGACTATGATGGTTATACCCGTCTTC. V and J are TRBV2 and TRBJ2-7; 7 nucleotides match TRBD1. Per the germline V gene, CDR1 is SNHLY and CDR2 is FYNNEI. The CDR3 spans 16 residues.

This clone was counted only a few times. J is TRBJ1-1 and V is TRBV5-1; D not resolved. This CDR3 comprises 13 residues. V was cut by 5 bases and J by 3 bases, with 11 bases left in between. Germline lookup yields CDR1 SGHRS and CDR2 YFSETQ. CDR3 DNA sequence: TGCGCCAGCAGTTCTGACATCGACACTGAAGCTTTCTTT. Protein product: CASSSDIDTEAFF. Together with reference TRBV5-1 and TRBJ1-1, the CDR3 gives the full variable domain: KAGVTQTPRYLIKTRGQQVTLSCSPISGHRSVSWYQQTPGQGLQFLFEYFSETQRNKGNFPGRFSGRQFSNSRSEMNVSTLELGDSALYLCASSSDIDTEAFFGQGTRLTVV.

There are many counts of this clone. CDR3 in amino acids: CASSPGWLAFNEQFF. CDR3 sequence (DNA): TGTGCCAGTAGTCCAGGGTGGCTAGCCTTCAATGAGCAGTTCTTC. The chain couples TRBV19 to TRBJ2-1; TRBD1 or TRBD2 may be the D gene (5 bases each). The CDR3 runs 15 residues. V was shortened by 5 bases and J by 6 bases, with 17 bases between the two germline ends. Germline CDR1 is LNHDA and CDR2 is SQIVND (reference sequence).

In this sample, this clone turned up many times. V and J are TRBV6-1 and TRBJ2-1; maybe TRBD2 (5 bases). Trimming left V 4 bases short and J 4 bases short, with 14 bases between. This CDR3 spans 15 amino acids. Germline lookup yields CDR1 MNHNS and CDR2 SASEGT. The CDR3 region is CASSGAGGFYNEQFF. CDR3 bases: TGTGCCAGCAGTGGCGCGGGCGGTTTTTACAATGAGCAGTTCTTC.

This clone was recorded at least ten times. The rearrangement uses TRBV12-3 or TRBV12-4 and TRBJ2-7; TRBD1 is a possible D gene (6 bases). The CDR3 has 13 amino acids. Trimming stripped 6 bases from V and 7 bases from J, with 16 bases between. CDR3 sequence: CASSRTGFGEQYV. CDR3 nucleotide sequence: TGTGCCAGCAGCCGTACAGGGTTTGGGGAGCAGTACGTC.

This clone was observed many times. The rearrangement joins TRBV28 to TRBJ1-5; a possible D gene is TRBD1 (6 bases). CDR1 is MDHEN, CDR2 SYDVKM, per germline. The V end was cut by 2 bases, the J end by 5 bases, with 19 bases between. There are 17 residues in the CDR3. CDR3 loop: CASSLRSARGHYQPQHF. CDR3 in DNA: TGTGCCAGCAGTTTAAGATCGGCCAGGGGTCACTATCAGCCCCAGCATTTT.

This clone was seen at least ten times. The V and J genes are TRBV7-2 and TRBJ2-7; D gene uncertain. The CDR3 runs 15 residues. With 2 bases removed from V and 0 bases from J, the gap between germline ends came to 11 bases. Germline V lookup: CDR1 SGHTA, CDR2 FQGNSA. The CDR3 bases are TGTGCCAGCAGCTTAAGTAGCCCGGGCTCCTACGAGCAGTACTTC. Translating it yields CASSLSSPGSYEQYF. The full variable domain, rest sourced from reference TRBV7-2 and TRBJ2-7, is GAGVSQSPSNKVTEKGKDVELRCDPISGHTALYWYRQSLGQGLEFLIYFQGNSAPDKSGLPSDRFSAERTGGSVSTLTIQRTQQEDSAVYLCASSLSSPGSYEQYFGPGTRLTVT.

This clone was seen more than once but under ten times. V gene TRBV6-4 combines with J gene TRBJ1-2, with D tentatively TRBD1 (6 bases). The CDR3 is made up of 15 amino acids. Germline loops: CDR1 MRHNA, CDR2 SNTAGT. Trimming removed 6 bases from V and 4 bases from J, with 18 bases in between. CDR3 amino acids: CASSPAPGAGYGYTF. The CDR3 region has the DNA TGTGCCAGCAGCCCCGCCCCGGGGGCAGGCTATGGCTACACCTTC.

This clone was detected ten times or more. The DNA for the CDR3 is TGTGCCAGCAGCCCGACAGTGGGGCTGAACACTGAAGCTTTCTTT. Its translation: CASSPTVGLNTEAFF. V and J are TRBV7-2 and TRBJ1-1; weak D call: TRBD1 (5 bases). CDR1 is SGHTA, CDR2 FQGNSA, per germline. The CDR3 has 15 residues. Trimming left V 5 bases short and J 0 bases short, with 13 bases between.

This clone was picked up a small number of times. A much larger clone is a single base away; this may be a read error. The chain employs TRBV19 and TRBJ1-1; D remains unclear. The germline gives CDR1 LNHDA, CDR2 SQIVND (reference sequence). Trimming removed 1 base at V and 7 bases at J, with 13 bases between. The CDR3 loop spans 14 amino acids. The CDR3 bases are TGTGCCAGTAGTATAGGGGGAAACAAGCTTGAAGCTTTCTTT. Its translation: CASSIGGNKLEAFF.

This clone was counted ten times or more. The chain employs TRBV12-3 or TRBV12-4 and TRBJ1-2; D ambiguous. The CDR3 contains 13 residues. V gave up 3 bases and J gave up 1 base, with 6 bases separating them. The CDR3 loop reads CASSLEVNYGYTF. CDR3 in DNA: TGTGCCAGCAGTTTGGAGGTTAACTATGGCTACACCTTC.